This TCR beta chain emerged from a study of beta chain features in type 1 diabetes. The overall study: Patients looked much like healthy donors when it came to age, gender and cell yields. Study-wide results and limits: Among type 1 diabetes patients, VDJ junctions had fewer insertions and more deletions.

The sample holds a few counts of this clone. As yet, its antigen is unknown. V was clipped by 6 bases and J by 6 bases, with 5 bases between them. The length of the CDR3 is 10 residues. Germline loops: CDR1 SEHNR, CDR2 FQNEAQ (reference sequence). Expressed TCRB transcripts were sequenced because the entire RNA isolate underwent reverse transcription. Profiling relied on immunoSEQ multiplex PCR, and the TCRdb table lists in-frame clones only, not all of them. The sample holds roughly 370,000 clones, more than 11% seen once. Stem cell-like memory, regulatory, central memory and naive CD4+ cells were sorted via CD45RO/CCR7/CD25/CD127/CD95/CD27.

The material sequenced was naive CD4+ T cells from blood. V is TRBV7-9 and J is TRBJ2-5; D call uncertain. This TCR derives from a man aged 25-40 years in good health. The CDR3 coding sequence is TGTGCCAGCAGTCCTAAGACCCAGTACTTC. Its translation is CASSPKTQYF.